The clone carrying this T cell receptor (beta chain) was recorded many times. Its antigen is unidentified. This sample was included in a study of post-analysis software for immune sequencing data. Presence of unique molecular identifiers characterized the TCR beta cDNA libraries. One entry per CDR3 protein, called by TCRdb with MiXCR from the PCR reads. Of a few hundred thousand distinct CDR3 sequences in the sample, less than 40% were seen once. CDR1 SEHNR and CDR2 FQNEAQ come from the germline V gene (reference sequence). Losses at the gene ends were 4 bases for V and 5 bases for J; bases not matched to a gene: 10. The CDR3 spans 15 residues. Findings of the study overall: Patients with multiple sclerosis recorded significantly lower normalized Chao1 diversity than controls, the study found. Patients had higher frequencies than controls of about 5 TRBV segments, including TRBV5-6, TRBV5-1 and TRBV20-1.

The rearrangement links TRBV7-9 to TRBJ1-2, with TRBD1 matching over 7 bases. Sequencing was done on a sample of blood. This clonotype was obtained from a girl under 18 with multiple sclerosis. In DNA form, the CDR3 reads TGTGCCAGCAGCTCGAGGGACAGAATCCCTTATGGCTACACCTTC. Translation: CASSSRDRIPYGYTF.